The 24 T cell receptor beta chains in this list originate from one sample, sequenced in a study of T cell responses to AZD1222 COVID-19 vaccine. Profiling relied on immunoSEQ multiplex PCR, and the TCRdb table lists in-frame clones only, not all of them. Of about 66,000 clones listed, about 88% are singletons. The sample in question was peripheral blood, obtained on day 0 of AZD1222 vaccination. Receptor source: an adult in good health.

This clone has only a few counts. V gene TRBV30 combines with J gene TRBJ2-3; tentatively, D is TRBD2 (7 bases). The V gene lost 7 bases and the J gene lost 2 bases, with 16 bases spanning the gap. CDR3 length: 14 residues. Germline-derived CDR1 and CDR2 are GTSNPN and SVGIG (reference sequence). CDR3 sequence reads: CAFSGGRPTDTQYF. The CDR3 DNA reads as TGTGCCTTCTCCGGGGGGCGCCCCACAGATACGCAGTATTTT.

The rearrangement uses TRBV6-5 and TRBJ2-7, with D hard to call. CDR3 length: 11 amino acids. V was pared by 2 bases and J by 6 bases, with 5 bases between. CDR1 and CDR2 from the germline V gene are MNHEY and SVGAGI. DNA for the CDR3: TGTGCCAGCAGTTACATGGGCGAGCAGTACTTC. Its translation: CASSYMGEQYF.

The CDR3 DNA is TGTGCCAGCAGTTTAATACGGGACAGTGAAGCTTTCTTT. Encoded protein: CASSLIRDSEAFF. The chain has TRBV27 and TRBJ1-1; 7 bases fit TRBD1. The CDR3 consists of 13 residues. CDR1 is MNHEY and CDR2 is SMNVEV in the germline V gene (reference sequence). Trimming removed 2 bases from V and 7 bases from J; junction bases left unmatched: 4.

The CDR3: CASTGGTRSPLHF. CDR3 bases: TGTGCCAGCACCGGAGGTACGAGATCACCCCTCCACTTT. The chain employs TRBV6-5 and TRBJ1-6; no clear D gene. Trimming left V 7 bases short and J 10 bases short, with 14 bases between. In germline, CDR1 is MNHEY, CDR2 SVGAGI. The CDR3 has 13 amino acids.

The rearrangement uses TRBV2 and TRBJ2-1; D gene ambiguous. V was clipped by 8 bases and J by 4 bases, with 12 bases between them. CDR3 length: 13 amino acids. Germline V gene data show CDR1 as SNHLY and CDR2 as FYNNEI. CDR3 in amino acids: CASGPYLYNEQFF. CDR3 bases: TGTGCCAGCGGGCCCTACCTGTACAATGAGCAGTTCTTC.

This chain joins TRBV9 and TRBJ1-1, with 11 bases that match TRBD1. The CDR3 contains 13 residues. Germline V gene sequence: CDR1 SGDLS, CDR2 YYNGEE. Trimming took 4 bases from V and 11 from J; bases not matched to a gene: 7. This chain's CDR3 is CASSPRTGGHAFF. The CDR3 DNA follows: TGTGCCAGCAGCCCTCGGACAGGGGGCCACGCTTTCTTT.

This chain connects TRBV6-5 to TRBJ2-7, with a possible D match to TRBD1 (7 bases). The V end was cut by 0 bases, the J end by 5 bases, with 14 bases between. In germline, CDR1 is MNHEY, CDR2 SVGAGI. The CDR3 covers 15 residues. In nucleotides, the CDR3 is TGTGCCAGCAGTTACTCGAGGGCAGGGGGGAACGAGCAGTACTTC. This translates into CASSYSRAGGNEQYF.

The V and J genes are TRBV4-3 and TRBJ2-6; D unclear. Trimming removed 1 base at V and 0 bases at J, with 10 bases between. Per the germline V gene, CDR1 is LGHNA and CDR2 is YSLEER. This CDR3 region has 17 residues. The chain's CDR3 is CASSQAVGTSGANVLTF. DNA for the CDR3: TGCGCCAGCAGCCAAGCGGTGGGCACCTCTGGGGCCAACGTCCTGACTTTC.

This clone was recorded a few times. This chain uses TRBV6-1 with TRBJ1-5, with no clear D. Trimming cost V 3 bases and J 0 bases, with 12 bases left between them. Germline V lookup: CDR1 MNHNS, CDR2 SASEGT. The length of the CDR3 is 16 residues. CDR3 in amino acids: CASSEHIRVSNQPQHF. The CDR3 DNA is TGTGCCAGCAGTGAGCATATAAGGGTTAGCAATCAGCCCCAGCATTTT.

V and J are TRBV5-5 and TRBJ1-6; D is unclear. The V gene's germline CDR1 is SGHKS and CDR2 YYEKEE (reference sequence). Deletions cut 0 bases from V and 8 bases from J, with 9 bases between. The CDR3 extends over 14 amino acids. The CDR3 coding sequence is TGTGCCAGCAGCTTGGGGGTTCGGGATTCACCCCTCCACTTT. This translates into CASSLGVRDSPLHF.

The chain couples TRBV2 to TRBJ1-4, with 7 positions matching TRBD1. Trimming cost V 6 bases and J 7 bases; bases outside gene matches: 5. The CDR3 is 13 residues long. Germline V gene data show CDR1 as SNHLY and CDR2 as FYNNEI. The CDR3: CASSRGIGEKLFF. DNA of the CDR3: TGTGCCAGCAGCAGGGGGATTGGTGAAAAACTGTTTTTT.

In its sample, this clone was seen once. This chain uses TRBV7-3 with TRBJ2-1; D unresolved. From germline, CDR1 is SGHTA and CDR2 FQGTGA. The CDR3 totals 16 residues. The V and J ends lost 5 bases and 0 bases respectively, with 14 bases between them. CDR3 residues: CASSPSGAPSYNEQFF. The CDR3, as DNA: TGTGCCAGCAGCCCGTCCGGCGCTCCCTCCTACAATGAGCAGTTCTTC.

The chain couples TRBV7-2 to TRBJ1-5; 7 bases align to TRBD1. The CDR3 has 15 residues. V gave up 5 bases and J gave up 0 bases; unmatched junction bases: 4. The germline gives CDR1 SGHTA, CDR2 FQGNSA. CDR3 sequence: CASSRDSGSNQPQHF. DNA of the CDR3: TGTGCCAGCAGCCGGGACAGTGGTAGCAATCAGCCCCAGCATTTT.

This sequence joins TRBV5-1 and TRBJ1-2; TRBD1 matches at 7 bases. Trimming removed 6 bases from V and 8 bases from J; junction bases left unmatched: 13. Germline V gene lookup returns CDR1 SGHRS and CDR2 YFSETQ. CDR3 length: 14 amino acids. CDR3 protein: CASTSRGGPSGYTF. CDR3 DNA: TGCGCCAGCACCTCGCGAGGGGGCCCGTCCGGCTACACCTTC.

The J gene is TRBJ2-7, the V gene TRBV6-5, with 11 bases matching TRBD2. CDR3 length: 15 amino acids. In germline, CDR1 is MNHEY, CDR2 SVGAGI. V lost 6 bases and J lost 2; bases outside the gene matches: 6. CDR3 DNA: TGTGCCAGCAGGGGCCAGACTAGCGGGGCCTACGAGCAGTACTTC. It specifies CASRGQTSGAYEQYF.

The V and J genes are TRBV6-5 and TRBJ1-1; TRBD1 matches at 7 bases. V dropped 6 bases and J dropped 1; count of bases not matched to a gene: 5. This CDR3 has 14 amino acids. Germline assignment: CDR1 MNHEY and CDR2 SVGAGI. The CDR3 protein is CASRRGQRNTEAFF. For the CDR3, the DNA is TGTGCCAGCAGGCGGGGACAGAGGAACACTGAAGCTTTCTTT.

The gene calls are TRBV19 and TRBJ1-5, with D maybe TRBD1 (6 bases). Germline CDR1 and CDR2: LNHDA and SQIVND (reference sequence). V lost 2 bases to trimming and J lost 5 bases, with 16 bases between them. This CDR3 has 16 amino acids. In DNA, the CDR3 is TGTGCCAGTAGTATACGGGGGGCCCGAGGCGATCAGCCCCAGCATTTT. Translation gives CASSIRGARGDQPQHF.

V and J are TRBV7-2 and TRBJ1-1, with unresolved D. Germline CDR1 SGHTA, CDR2 FQGNSA. The CDR3 is made up of 13 amino acids. Trimming left V 2 bases short and J 5 bases short, with 9 bases between. The CDR3 here is CASSLLVGTEAFF. The CDR3 DNA follows: TGTGCCAGCAGCTTACTAGTTGGGACTGAAGCTTTCTTT.

The chain couples TRBV28 to TRBJ2-7; a weak D match, TRBD1 (5 bases). This CDR3 is built from 13 residues. Trimming shortened V by 3 bases and J by 3 bases, and 9 bases separated the two germline ends. The germline V gene has CDR1 MDHEN and CDR2 SYDVKM. The CDR3 loop is CASSFPQDYEQYF. In DNA form, the CDR3 reads TGTGCCAGCAGTTTCCCACAGGACTACGAGCAGTACTTC.

The V call is TRBV11-3, the J call TRBJ2-5; perhaps TRBD2 as D (6 bases). The CDR3 runs to 14 residues. V was cut by 4 bases and J by 2 bases, with 11 bases left in between. Germline assignment: CDR1 SGHNT and CDR2 YENEEA. This CDR3 reads CASSYLGGQETQYF. DNA for the CDR3: TGTGCCAGCAGCTACCTGGGGGGACAAGAGACCCAGTACTTC.

The genes are TRBV9 and TRBJ2-7; no reliable D call. Germline CDR1 is SGDLS and CDR2 is YYNGEE. The CDR3 totals 12 residues. V was clipped by 3 bases and J by 5 bases, with 9 bases between them. The CDR3, as DNA: TGTGCCAGCAGCGCAAGGCAAAACGAGCAGTACTTC. Protein sequence: CASSARQNEQYF.

V gene TRBV23-1 combines with J gene TRBJ1-5; 7 bases map to TRBD1. TRBV23-1 is identified as an open reading frame with a role that is uncertain. The CDR3 covers 12 residues. Losses at the gene ends were 10 bases for V and 7 bases for J; bases not matched to a gene: 7. The CDR3 is CATRRGPQPQHF. The CDR3 region has the DNA TGCGCCACCAGAAGGGGGCCCCAGCCCCAGCATTTT.

The genes are TRBV5-6 and TRBJ1-2; D is unclear. V lost 6 bases, J lost 4 bases, and 13 bases lay in between. The CDR3 length is 13 residues. CDR1 is SGHDT, CDR2 YYEEEE, per germline. CDR3 region: CASNLRTGYGYTF. The CDR3 bases are TGTGCCAGCAACCTTAGGACGGGCTATGGCTACACCTTC.

This clone was seen a single time. The genes are TRBV10-3 and TRBJ1-1; TRBD1 is a possible D gene (6 bases). Germline assignment: CDR1 ENHRY and CDR2 SYGVKD. V lost 10 bases and J lost 2, with 17 bases in between. The CDR3 is 14 residues long. CDR3 sequence (DNA): TGTGCCACCAAAGGTACAGGGACAAACACTGAAGCTTTCTTT. This translates into CATKGTGTNTEAFF.